One T cell receptor (beta chain) is described in this entry. The V segment lost 11 bases and the J segment 4 bases; nucleotides outside the gene matches: 2. CDR1 and CDR2 (germline): LNHNV, YYDKDF (reference sequence). The CDR3 contains 13 residues. This entry belongs to a study of T cells in Graves' hyperthyroidism and ophthalmopathy. Researchers amplified the TCR beta CDR3 regions from RNA transcripts. The HTBI primer set served for first-round RT-PCR of the TCR CDR3. TCRdb itself ran the multiplex PCR reads through MiXCR, one entry per CDR3 protein. Of 390,000 or so distinct CDR3 sequences in the sample, under 15% were seen once.

Sequenced input: blood. The origin of this receptor is a man aged 18 to 29 with Graves' ophthalmopathy. This sequence joins TRBV15 and TRBJ2-1, with 13 bases identical to TRBD2. The CDR3 reads CAATSGGYNEQFF. Here the CDR3 DNA reads TGTGCCGCGACTAGCGGGGGGTACAATGAGCAGTTCTTC.